This TCR beta chain was identified during a study of T cells in Graves' hyperthyroidism and ophthalmopathy. This clonotype was counted at least ten times. The CDR3 length is 12 residues. The germline V gene encodes CDR1 SEHNR and CDR2 FQNEAQ (reference sequence). With 4 bases removed from V and 9 bases from J, the gap between germline ends came to 13 bases. Amplification of TCR beta CDR3 regions used RNA as the template. During a first-round RT-PCR of the TCR CDR3, the HTBI primer set was used. One entry per CDR3 protein results from TCRdb running MiXCR on the multiplex PCR reads. The table records about 700,000 distinct CDR3 sequences, 13% to 15% of them present only once. Fresh peripheral blood, roughly 9.8 ml of it, supplied the PBMCs.

The chain uses TRBV7-9 and TRBJ2-7, with D tentatively TRBD1 or TRBD2 (5 bases each). The clonotype was recovered from a woman younger than 30 with Graves' hyperthyroidism. Sample: blood. The CDR3 nucleotides are TGTGCCAGCAGCTCCCAAACGGGACGGCAGTACTTC. Protein sequence: CASSSQTGRQYF.